This is a list of T cell receptor beta chains from one sample in a study of post-analysis software for immune sequencing data. MiXCR, applied by TCRdb to the PCR reads, yields one record per CDR3 protein. The sample contains roughly 730,000 distinct CDR3 sequences, around 27% of which appear only once. The specimen sequenced was blood. These receptors came from a girl aged 5 to 17 with multiple sclerosis. The CDR3 runs from the conserved cysteine through the conserved F or W. Fields, in order: CDR3 DNA, CDR3 protein, CDR3 length, clone size, V gene, J gene, D gene. A D gene is named only where the DNA matches it firmly. A clone size is listed for some rows: how often the clone was seen (once, few, many), or a class if it is expanded.

TGCAGCGTTGAAGATCTTCAACGGTCGGACAGGGAAGAGACCCAGTACTTC,CSVEDLQRSDREETQYF,17,NA,TRBV29-1,TRBJ2-5,TRBD1
TGCGCCAGCAGCCAAGTTTTTCGGGACGGGCGCGAAAAACTGTTTTTT,CASSQVFRDGREKLFF,16,NA,TRBV4-1,TRBJ1-4,NA
TGTGCCAGCAGTGTATCTCAGGGGTCCGAGCAGTACTTC,CASSVSQGSEQYF,13,NA,TRBV12-3/TRBV12-4,TRBJ2-7,NA
TGCGCCAGCATGGAAAGACTAGCGTCATCGTGGGGAGAGACCCAGTACTTC,CASMERLASSWGETQYF,17,few,TRBV5-1,TRBJ2-5,TRBD2
TGTGCCAGCAGTAATACCGGACAGCTTGCAACTAATGAAAAACTGTTTTTT,CASSNTGQLATNEKLFF,17,few,TRBV5-5,TRBJ1-4,NA
TGTGCCAGCCATCGACAGGGGGTTTCCTACGAGCAGTACTTC,CASHRQGVSYEQYF,14,few,TRBV28,TRBJ2-7,TRBD1
TGTGCCAGCAGTTCCATAGCTGGGGGCTCCTACGAGCAGTACTTC,CASSSIAGGSYEQYF,15,NA,TRBV27,TRBJ2-7,NA
TGCAGTGCTATTCCGACGTCAGATACGCAGTATTTT,CSAIPTSDTQYF,12,NA,TRBV20-1,TRBJ2-3,NA
TGTGCCATCAGAGTATCGGGCCCGAGTTCGGATACGCAGTATTTT,CAIRVSGPSSDTQYF,15,NA,TRBV10-3,TRBJ2-3,NA
TGTGCCAGCAGCCAAGATGTCGCGGGCCGGCCCACAGATACGCAGTATTTT,CASSQDVAGRPTDTQYF,17,NA,TRBV3-1,TRBJ2-3,NA
TGCAGCGCCGCCGGACCCGGGGAGCTGTTTTTT,CSAAGPGELFF,11,few,TRBV29-1,TRBJ2-2,NA
TGTGCCAGCTCACCACCGAGGCACACCTACAATGAGCAGTTCTTC,CASSPPRHTYNEQFF,15,many,TRBV18,TRBJ2-1,NA
TGCGCCAGCAGCCTCAAGGGACCGCCGAATGAGCAGTTCTTC,CASSLKGPPNEQFF,14,NA,TRBV5-1,TRBJ2-1,NA
TGTGCCAGCAGCCTATCCATGAGGGCCCCTAACTATGGCTACACCTTC,CASSLSMRAPNYGYTF,16,NA,TRBV7-2,TRBJ1-2,NA
TGTGCCAGCAGCTTAGCCTCCCTAGCGGGCCTGGCAGATACGCAGTATTTT,CASSLASLAGLADTQYF,17,NA,TRBV7-2,TRBJ2-3,TRBD2
TGCAGTGCTAGAGAGGAGGGGTGGCAGGGGAAGCGCGAGCAGTACTTC,CSAREEGWQGKREQYF,16,NA,TRBV20-1,TRBJ2-7,NA
TGTGCCAGCAGTTGGGTTAGCGGGAGTAGCATTCAGTACTTC,CASSWVSGSSIQYF,14,few,TRBV27,TRBJ2-4,TRBD2
TGTGCCAGCAGCACCCAGGACCTATTCCATCAGCCCCAGCATTTT,CASSTQDLFHQPQHF,15,NA,TRBV9,TRBJ1-5,NA
TGTGCCAGCAGCTTAGCCCCGGACAGGGGGTTGAATGGCTACACCTTC,CASSLAPDRGLNGYTF,16,NA,TRBV7-2,TRBJ1-2,TRBD1
TGTGCCAGCAGCTTAGCGCAAGCGACAGGGGATGGCTACACCTTC,CASSLAQATGDGYTF,15,NA,TRBV7-2,TRBJ1-2,TRBD1